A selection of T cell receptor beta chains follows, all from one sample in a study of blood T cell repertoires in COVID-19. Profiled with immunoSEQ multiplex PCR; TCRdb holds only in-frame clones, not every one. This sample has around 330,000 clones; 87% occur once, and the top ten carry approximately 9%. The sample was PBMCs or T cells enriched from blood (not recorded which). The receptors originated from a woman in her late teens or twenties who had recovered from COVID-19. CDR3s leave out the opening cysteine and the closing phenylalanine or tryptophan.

CDR3aa: ASSVVPLAGAYEQY; v_gene: TRBV9; j_gene: TRBJ2-7
CDR3aa: AITETGVGDGYT; v_gene: TRBV10-3; j_gene: TRBJ1-2
CDR3aa: ASSVELAGVNSPLH; v_gene: TRBV9; j_gene: TRBJ1-6
CDR3aa: ASSSNPDWSSGNTIY; v_gene: TRBV5-5; j_gene: TRBJ1-3
CDR3aa: ASRTSGVQETQY; v_gene: TRBV5-1; j_gene: TRBJ2-5
CDR3aa: AIRERERETQY; v_gene: TRBV10-3; j_gene: TRBJ2-5
CDR3aa: ASSIREGEQF; v_gene: TRBV19; j_gene: TRBJ2-1
CDR3aa: ASSFPGGDNEQF; v_gene: TRBV5-4; j_gene: TRBJ2-1
CDR3aa: ASSQAGMSYNSPLH; v_gene: TRBV14; j_gene: TRBJ1-6
CDR3aa: ASSRLAGGGETQY; v_gene: TRBV28; j_gene: TRBJ2-5
CDR3aa: ASTQGPSYGYT; v_gene: TRBV2; j_gene: TRBJ1-2
CDR3aa: ASSPRSGPYEQY; v_gene: TRBV4-2; j_gene: TRBJ2-7
CDR3aa: AISEPPSGARADTQY; v_gene: TRBV10-3; j_gene: TRBJ2-3
CDR3aa: ASSSPREKLF; v_gene: TRBV28; j_gene: TRBJ1-4
CDR3aa: ASSRGQGMDEQF; v_gene: TRBV18; j_gene: TRBJ2-1
CDR3aa: ASSSTVNYGYT; v_gene: TRBV5-4; j_gene: TRBJ1-2
CDR3aa: ASSVGLGTYNEQF; v_gene: TRBV9; j_gene: TRBJ2-1
CDR3aa: ASSLALQREAHGADTQY; v_gene: TRBV7-8; j_gene: TRBJ2-3
CDR3aa: ASSRIAGGAYNEQF; v_gene: TRBV7-3; j_gene: TRBJ2-1
CDR3aa: ATGGGWDTEAF; v_gene: TRBV10-3; j_gene: TRBJ1-1
CDR3aa: ASSTDWQGHTEAF; v_gene: TRBV7-9; j_gene: TRBJ1-1
CDR3aa: ASSPGTGADQPQH; v_gene: TRBV11-1; j_gene: TRBJ1-5
CDR3aa: ASSAGQGANSPLH; v_gene: TRBV9; j_gene: TRBJ1-6
CDR3aa: ASLRPDRVGEQY; v_gene: TRBV28; j_gene: TRBJ2-7
CDR3aa: ASSQGGGSSRWYNEQF; v_gene: TRBV16; j_gene: TRBJ2-1
CDR3aa: ASSLGQVDGYT; v_gene: TRBV7-2; j_gene: TRBJ1-2
CDR3aa: ASSAGPSQF; v_gene: TRBV19; j_gene: TRBJ2-1
CDR3aa: ASSQNPNTEAF; v_gene: TRBV6-5; j_gene: TRBJ1-1
CDR3aa: ASSLMGGSDEAF; v_gene: TRBV27; j_gene: TRBJ1-1
CDR3aa: ASSLRDSSYNEQF; v_gene: TRBV7-7; j_gene: TRBJ2-1
CDR3aa: ASSPLPGQGTSGANVLT; v_gene: TRBV28; j_gene: TRBJ2-6
CDR3aa: ASSRSSGTSGSNEQF; v_gene: TRBV18; j_gene: TRBJ2-1
CDR3aa: ASSPSPGLIEQF; v_gene: TRBV19; j_gene: TRBJ2-1
CDR3aa: ASSLTGQGDYEQY; v_gene: TRBV5-1; j_gene: TRBJ2-7
CDR3aa: ASSFGLNTGELF; v_gene: TRBV5-6; j_gene: TRBJ2-2
CDR3aa: ASSYSTSGGETQY; v_gene: TRBV6-5; j_gene: TRBJ2-5
CDR3aa: ASRDRGHQPQH; v_gene: TRBV6-5; j_gene: TRBJ1-5
CDR3aa: ASRQTGATGELF; v_gene: TRBV6-5; j_gene: TRBJ2-2
CDR3aa: ASSFGMRQGSTEAF; v_gene: TRBV5-4; j_gene: TRBJ1-1
CDR3aa: AGTAGEDTQY; v_gene: TRBV6-5; j_gene: TRBJ2-3
CDR3aa: ASSPRGDAFNEQF; v_gene: TRBV7-3; j_gene: TRBJ2-1
CDR3aa: ASSHSDHGDEKLF; v_gene: TRBV3-1/TRBV3-2; j_gene: TRBJ1-4
CDR3aa: ASSSAGSEQF; v_gene: TRBV7-2; j_gene: TRBJ2-1
CDR3aa: ASSPGYNEQF; v_gene: TRBV14; j_gene: TRBJ2-1